These T cell receptor beta chains were read from a single sample in a study of shared clonotypes between healthy human individuals. Assay used: immunoSEQ multiplex PCR; TCRdb lists only in-frame clones, some missing. The table records fewer than 1.8 million clones, around 98.5% of them present only once. The sample taken for sequencing was naive CD4+ T cells sorted from blood. These receptors all come from a man aged 25 to 40 in good health. CDR3s include the opening cysteine and the closing phenylalanine or tryptophan.

>TRBV7-3|14|TRBJ2-1
CASSLLGGNNEQFF
>TRBV19|12|TRBJ2-7
CASSALGGEQYF
>TRBV29-1|9|TRBJ2-1
CSVEYEQFF
>TRBV30|12|TRBJ2-1
CAWSSAYNEQFF
>TRBV9|17|TRBJ1-4
CASSPRDRAANGEKLFF
>TRBV10-3|13|TRBJ2-1
CAISEGDRGFRFF
>TRBV5-4|16|TRBJ2-2
CASSSDHRGHTGELFF
>TRBV5-1|11|TRBJ1-1
CASSRPTEAFF
>TRBV5-1|14|TRBJ2-5
CASTGQKVSETQYF
>TRBV2|15|TRBJ2-2
CASSEEGVRGGELFF
>TRBV19|14|TRBJ2-7
CASSTRRDEHEQYF
>TRBV4-2|13|TRBJ2-3
CASSQLLTDTQYF
>TRBV28|14|TRBJ1-1
CASSLPELPAEAFF
>TRBV29-1|12|TRBJ2-7
CSVVDRVNEQYF
>TRBV19|13|TRBJ1-5
CASSMRNNQPQHF
>TRBV29-1|14|TRBJ1-1
CSVLPPLSTTEAFF
>TRBV6-6|13|TRBJ2-2
CASSYAGAGELFF